A single sample gave rise to the 8 T cell receptor beta chains below, sequenced in a study of T-cell reconstitution after alpha-beta-depleted transplantation in children. Unique molecular identifiers were built into the TCRbeta library. TCRdb recomputed calls from the PCR reads with MiXCR, one row per CDR3 protein. The sample yields 550,000 to 800,000 distinct CDR3 sequences, 10% to 15% seen once. Here the sequenced sample was PBMCs, taken before TCRalphabeta/CD19-depleted stem cell transplant. The receptors here all came from a girl aged 2 to 9 with congenital amegakaryocytic thrombocytopenia, due to receive a stem cell transplant.

This clonotype was counted many times. The chain carries TRBV12-3 or TRBV12-4 and TRBJ1-1; D call uncertain. V dropped 0 bases and J dropped 0 bases, with 2 bases sitting between them. The CDR3 has 13 amino acids. The CDR3 DNA is TGTGCCAGCAGTTTAGCCCTGAACACTGAAGCTTTCTTT. As protein: CASSLALNTEAFF.

This clonotype was found a few times. The rearrangement links TRBV29-1 to TRBJ1-2; 7 nucleotides line up with TRBD1. The CDR3 spans 13 residues. The germline CDR1 and CDR2 sequences are SQVTM and ANQGSEA. With 4 bases clipped from V and 1 base from J, the junction kept 3 bases outside the gene matches. Here the CDR3 reads CSVVRQGNYGYTF. The CDR3 coding sequence is TGCAGCGTTGTTCGACAGGGTAACTATGGCTACACCTTC.

The table lists this clonotype with many counts. The CDR3 DNA sequence: TGCAGTGCTAGCCCAAGCGGGGGGAACACCGGGGAGCTGTTTTTT. Translation gives CSASPSGGNTGELFF. The chain carries TRBV20-1 and TRBJ2-2; 8 bases agree with TRBD2. The germline gives CDR1 DFQATT, CDR2 SNEGSKA (reference sequence). The CDR3 has 15 amino acids. V shed 3 bases, J shed 1 base, and the junction held 4 bases outside the gene matches.

V gene TRBV18 combines with J gene TRBJ2-5; D ambiguous. V lost 5 bases and J lost 5, with 9 bases in between. Germline V CDR1 and CDR2: KGHSH, LQKENI. CDR3 length: 12 residues. CDR3 DNA: TGTGCCAGCTCATCCACTGACGAGACCCAGTACTTC. Translated: CASSSTDETQYF.

This clonotype was counted ten times or more. J is TRBJ2-1 and V is TRBV29-1, with TRBD2 identical over 8 bases. CDR3 size: 15 residues. In germline, CDR1 is SQVTM, CDR2 ANQGSEA. The V gene end was trimmed by 6 bases and the J gene end by 2 bases; junction bases not matched to a gene: 9. The CDR3 bases are TGCAGCGTAGTCTTTAGCGGGATTACCTACAATGAGCAGTTCTTC. The encoded protein is CSVVFSGITYNEQFF.

The CDR3 DNA reads TGTGCCAGCAGTTTAGGGACATCCGAAGCTTTCTTT. Protein product: CASSLGTSEAFF. The genes are TRBV28 and TRBJ1-1; perhaps TRBD1 as D (6 bases). Deletions cut 2 bases from V and 8 bases from J, with 9 bases between. CDR3 size: 12 residues. Germline V gene data show CDR1 as MDHEN and CDR2 as SYDVKM.

This clonotype was counted only a few times. V usage is TRBV20-1 and J usage is TRBJ2-5; 7 bases line up with TRBD2. V trimming: 3 bases; J trimming: 0 bases; junction bases outside the gene matches: 13. Germline loops: CDR1 DFQATT, CDR2 SNEGSKA (reference sequence). The CDR3 is made up of 17 amino acids. The CDR3 here is CSARVEREDPYQETQYF. CDR3 bases: TGCAGTGCTAGGGTCGAGCGGGAAGACCCTTACCAAGAGACCCAGTACTTC.

This clonotype was seen a handful of times. The chain is built from TRBV5-1 and TRBJ2-2; the match to TRBD2 covers 8 bases. V dropped 4 bases and J dropped 2; count of bases not matched to a gene: 4. This CDR3 contains 15 residues. The germline gives CDR1 SGHRS, CDR2 YFSETQ. Written as DNA, the CDR3 is TGCGCCAGCAGCCGGGGGACTAGAAACACCGGGGAGCTGTTTTTT. It codes for CASSRGTRNTGELFF.